The 14 T cell receptor beta chains reported below all come from one sample, sequenced in a study of blood T cell repertoires in COVID-19. The protocol was immunoSEQ multiplex PCR, while the TCRdb copy is restricted to in-frame clones and leaves out a portion. The sample lists 150,000 to 180,000 clones; 80% to 90% were seen once. The specimen sequenced was peripheral blood. These receptor sequences come from a woman aged 40 to 49 with acute or convalescent COVID-19.

The rearrangement joins TRBV6-6 to TRBJ1-2; TRBD1 matches 9 bases. CDR1 and CDR2 (germline): MNHNY, SVGAGI (reference sequence). Trimming removed 5 bases from V and 4 bases from J; junction bases left unmatched: 8. The length of the CDR3 is 15 residues. The CDR3 DNA follows: TGTGCCAGCAGTCGATCCGGGACAGGGACCTATGGCTACACCTTC. It specifies CASSRSGTGTYGYTF.

This chain uses TRBV11-2 with TRBJ2-1, with D unclear. V lost 0 bases and J 4 bases, leaving 16 bases between the germline ends. CDR3 length: 17 residues. CDR1 is SGHAT and CDR2 is FQNNGV in the germline V gene. The CDR3 bases are TGTGCCAGCAGCTTAGATTCCTTCGAACTCCCATACAATGAGCAGTTCTTC. Its protein is CASSLDSFELPYNEQFF.

This chain connects TRBV6-5 to TRBJ1-2, with D uncertain. Germline CDR1 and CDR2: MNHEY and SVGAGI. V shed 6 bases and J shed 4 bases, with 18 bases lying between them. The CDR3 length is 15 residues. This CDR3 reads CASRRKAGSSYGYTF. The DNA of the CDR3 is TGTGCCAGCAGGCGAAAGGCCGGGAGCTCCTATGGCTACACCTTC.

In this sample, this clone turned up a few times. The rearrangement uses TRBV5-1 and TRBJ2-7, with D unclear. Germline V gene sequence: CDR1 SGHRS, CDR2 YFSETQ. V was cut by 1 base and J by 1 base, with 12 bases left in between. The CDR3 totals 15 residues. CDR3 bases: TGCGCCAGCAGCTTGCAGGATTCAAGGTCCTACGAGCAGTACTTC. It is translated as CASSLQDSRSYEQYF.

This clone showed up just once. The V gene is TRBV27, the J gene TRBJ2-3; 12 bases are shared with TRBD2. CDR1 is MNHEY, CDR2 SMNVEV, per germline (reference sequence). The CDR3 is made up of 16 amino acids. J lost 3 bases, V lost 5 bases, and 6 bases had no gene match. The CDR3 sequence is CASSLWTSGVTDTQYF. DNA for the CDR3: TGTGCCAGCAGTCTTTGGACTAGCGGGGTGACAGATACGCAGTATTTT.

The CDR3 sequence: CAGKAQGDTGELFF. The CDR3 DNA is TGTGCCGGAAAAGCACAGGGAGACACCGGGGAGCTGTTTTTT. This chain connects TRBV19 to TRBJ2-2; a weak D match, TRBD1 (6 bases). V lost 11 bases and J lost 3, with 16 bases in between. CDR1 and CDR2 (germline): LNHDA, SQIVND (reference sequence). The CDR3 has 14 residues.

The genes are TRBV28 and TRBJ2-3; TRBD2 might be the D (6 bases). V lost 2 bases, J lost 5 bases, and 11 bases lay in between. The CDR3 loop spans 14 amino acids. Germline V CDR1 and CDR2: MDHEN, SYDVKM. The CDR3 sequence is CASSLNGGGDTQYF. CDR3 nucleotide sequence: TGTGCCAGCAGTTTAAACGGGGGTGGAGATACGCAGTATTTT.

This clone appeared a few times. The rearrangement uses TRBV2 and TRBJ2-2; 8 bases are shared with TRBD2. The trim removed 2 bases at V and 1 base at J, leaving 6 bases unmatched. Germline V gives CDR1 SNHLY, CDR2 FYNNEI. The CDR3 covers 17 residues. The CDR3 nucleotides are TGTGCCAGCAGTGAATACGGTAGCGGGGAGAACACCGGGGAGCTGTTTTTT. Protein: CASSEYGSGENTGELFF.

The chain combines TRBV28 with TRBJ2-7, with D perhaps matching TRBD1 (6 bases). This CDR3 has 17 amino acids. The germline CDR1 and CDR2 sequences are MDHEN and SYDVKM. V lost 5 bases and J lost 4, with 24 bases in between. CDR3 coding DNA: TGTGCCAGCAGTCCATTGACCCAGACAGGCTTCGCTTACGAGCAGTACTTC. Encoded protein: CASSPLTQTGFAYEQYF.

The chain uses TRBV27 and TRBJ2-5, with TRBD2 identical over 14 bases. Trimming cost V 5 bases and J 5 bases; bases outside gene matches: 7. The CDR3 is 16 amino acids. The germline V gene encodes CDR1 MNHEY and CDR2 SMNVEV (reference sequence). The CDR3: CASSLTGLAGGETQYF. CDR3 nucleotides: TGTGCCAGCAGTCTTACCGGACTAGCGGGGGGCGAGACCCAGTACTTC.

The gene calls are TRBV19 and TRBJ2-2, with a weak D call TRBD1 (6 bases). V shed 3 bases and J shed 4 bases, with 12 bases lying between them. This CDR3 is 15 amino acids long. Germline V gene data show CDR1 as LNHDA and CDR2 as SQIVND (reference sequence). The CDR3 is CASSMVGARTGELFF. DNA for the CDR3: TGTGCCAGTAGTATGGTGGGGGCTCGCACCGGGGAGCTGTTTTTT. Full variable domain (rest looked up from reference TRBV19 and TRBJ2-2): DGGITQSPKYLFRKEGQNVTLSCEQNLNHDAMYWYRQDPGQGLRLIYYSQIVNDFQKGDIAEGYSVSREKKESFPLTVTSAQKNPTAFYLCASSMVGARTGELFFGEGSRLTVL.

V is TRBV28 and J is TRBJ2-7; 9 nucleotides agree with TRBD1. With 2 bases clipped from V and 6 bases from J, the junction kept 8 bases outside the gene matches. Germline V lookup: CDR1 MDHEN, CDR2 SYDVKM. The CDR3 spans 15 residues. In DNA, the CDR3 is TGTGCCAGCAGTTTAACCGGGACAGGGTTTGGCGAGCAGTACTTC. This sequence encodes CASSLTGTGFGEQYF. Full variable domain (outside the CDR3, taken from reference TRBV28 and TRBJ2-7): DVKVTQSSRYLVKRTGEKVFLECVQDMDHENMFWYRQDPGLGLRLIYFSYDVKMKEKGDIPEGYSVSREKKERFSLILESASTNQTSMYLCASSLTGTGFGEQYFGPGTRLTVT.

The rearrangement uses TRBV5-4 and TRBJ2-1; a weak D match, TRBD1 (6 bases). There are 15 residues in the CDR3. CDR1 SGHNT and CDR2 YYREEE come from the germline V gene (reference sequence). The V end lost 0 bases, the J end lost 5 bases, and 12 bases lay between the germline ends. The CDR3 spells CASSLEGDLDNEQFF. The CDR3 DNA reads as TGTGCCAGCAGCTTGGAGGGGGACCTAGACAATGAGCAGTTCTTC.

The chain joins TRBV2 to TRBJ1-1; weak D call: TRBD1 (6 bases). CDR3 length: 14 amino acids. The V end was cut by 6 bases, the J end by 1 base, with 12 bases between. Germline CDR1 and CDR2: SNHLY and FYNNEI. For the CDR3, the DNA is TGTGCCAGCAGACGGCGGGGGGCGAACACTGAAGCTTTCTTT. Its translation is CASRRRGANTEAFF.